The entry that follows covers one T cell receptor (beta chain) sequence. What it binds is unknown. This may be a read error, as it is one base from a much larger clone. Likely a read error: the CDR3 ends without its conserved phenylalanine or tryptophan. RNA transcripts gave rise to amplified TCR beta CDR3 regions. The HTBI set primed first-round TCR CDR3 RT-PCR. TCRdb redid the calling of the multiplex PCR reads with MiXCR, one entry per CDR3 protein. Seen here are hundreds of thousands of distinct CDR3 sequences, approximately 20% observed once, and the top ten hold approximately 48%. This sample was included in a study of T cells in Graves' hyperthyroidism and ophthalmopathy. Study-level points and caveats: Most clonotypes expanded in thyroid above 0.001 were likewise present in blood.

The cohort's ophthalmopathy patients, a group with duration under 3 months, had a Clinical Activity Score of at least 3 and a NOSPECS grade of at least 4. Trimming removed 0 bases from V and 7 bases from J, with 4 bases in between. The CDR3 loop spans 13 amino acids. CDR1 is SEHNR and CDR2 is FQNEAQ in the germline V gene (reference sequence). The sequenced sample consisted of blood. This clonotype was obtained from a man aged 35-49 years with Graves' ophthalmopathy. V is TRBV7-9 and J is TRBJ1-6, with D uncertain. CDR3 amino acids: CASSLAGNSPLHL. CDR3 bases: TGTGCCAGCAGCTTAGCCGGGAATTCACCCCTCCACTTG.